This T cell receptor (beta chain) derives from a study of blood T cell repertoires in COVID-19. On the study more broadly: Sites in the United States, Italy and Spain provided acute and convalescent COVID-19 samples. PBMCs, B-cell-depleted T cells, or T cells provided the cDNA or gDNA that made up the material.

The Seattle patients, enrolled during active infection, were followed longitudinally. Under the authors' procedure: Estimation of nucleated cell counts relied on the amplification of reference gene primers. This table comes from immunoSEQ multiplex PCR, and its TCRdb copy is limited to in-frame clones, with some not included. The D gene and trimming were derived from the DNA, and the V and J assignments and clone size from that table. The sample has approximately 97,000 clones; roughly 92% are singletons. This clone was seen once. Sequencing input: peripheral blood. This clonotype was obtained from a woman between 50 and 59 years old with COVID-19, enrolled during active disease.

CDR3 in amino acids: CASSSSTGLAQGKLFF. DNA of the CDR3: TGTGCCAGCAGCTCCAGCACAGGGCTCGCCCAGGGAAAACTGTTTTTT. V gene TRBV7-6 combines with J gene TRBJ1-4; D is perhaps TRBD1 (6 bases). The CDR3 consists of 16 residues. With 4 bases removed from V and 10 bases from J, the gap between germline ends came to 22 bases. CDR1 SGHVS and CDR2 FNYEAQ come from the germline V gene. The full variable domain, completed using reference TRBV7-6 and TRBJ1-4, is GAGVSQSPRYKVTKRGQDVALRCDPISGHVSLYWYRQALGQGPEFLTYFNYEAQQDKSGLPNDRFSAERPEGSISTLTIQRTEQRDSAMYRCASSSSTGLAQGKLFFGSGTQLSVL.